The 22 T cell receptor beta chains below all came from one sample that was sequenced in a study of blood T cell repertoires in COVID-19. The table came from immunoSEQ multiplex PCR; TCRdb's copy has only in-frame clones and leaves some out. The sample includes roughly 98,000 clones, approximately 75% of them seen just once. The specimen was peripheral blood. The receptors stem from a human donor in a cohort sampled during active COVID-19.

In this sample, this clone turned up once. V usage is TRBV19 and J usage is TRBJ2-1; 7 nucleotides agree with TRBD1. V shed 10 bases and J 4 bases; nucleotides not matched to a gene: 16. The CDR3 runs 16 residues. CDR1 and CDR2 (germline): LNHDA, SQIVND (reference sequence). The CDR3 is CATSTFRTGLYNEQFF. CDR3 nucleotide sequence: TGTGCCACCTCCACTTTCAGGACAGGCCTTTACAATGAGCAGTTCTTC.

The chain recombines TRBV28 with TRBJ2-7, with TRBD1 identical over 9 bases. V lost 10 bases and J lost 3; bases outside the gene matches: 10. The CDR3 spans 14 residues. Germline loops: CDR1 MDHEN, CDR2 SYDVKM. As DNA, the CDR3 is TGTGCCACCACCGGACAGGGGAGATTCTACGAGCAGTACTTC. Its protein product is CATTGQGRFYEQYF. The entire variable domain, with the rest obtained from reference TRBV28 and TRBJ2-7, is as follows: DVKVTQSSRYLVKRTGEKVFLECVQDMDHENMFWYRQDPGLGLRLIYFSYDVKMKEKGDIPEGYSVSREKKERFSLILESASTNQTSMYLCATTGQGRFYEQYFGPGTRLTVT.

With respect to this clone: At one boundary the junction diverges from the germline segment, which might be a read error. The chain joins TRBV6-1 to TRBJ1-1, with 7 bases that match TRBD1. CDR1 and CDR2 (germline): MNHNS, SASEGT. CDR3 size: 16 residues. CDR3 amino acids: CASREGNRGVATEAFF. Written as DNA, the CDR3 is TGTGCCAGCAGGGAAGGGAACAGGGGTGTAGCCACTGAAGCTTTCTTT.

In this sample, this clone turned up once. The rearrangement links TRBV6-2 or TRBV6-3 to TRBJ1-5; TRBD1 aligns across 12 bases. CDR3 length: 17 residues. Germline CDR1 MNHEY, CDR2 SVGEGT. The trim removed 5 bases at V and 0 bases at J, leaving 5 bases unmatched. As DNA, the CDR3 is TGTGCCAGCAGTCCCCGGGACAGGGGGCTTAGCAATCAGCCCCAGCATTTT. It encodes CASSPRDRGLSNQPQHF.

Here the CDR3 DNA reads TGCGCCAGCAGCCGAATCACAACGGGTGAAAAACTGTTTTTT. This translates into CASSRITTGEKLFF. The chain employs TRBV4-1 and TRBJ1-4; D remains ambiguous. V was cut by 4 bases and J by 7 bases, with 13 bases left in between. This CDR3 has 14 residues. CDR1 and CDR2 (germline): MGHRA, YSYEKL.

CDR3 DNA: TGTGCCTGGAACAACCCGGGACAGGGTGGAGCTCACTATGGCTACACCTTC. Translated, it gives CAWNNPGQGGAHYGYTF. The chain uses TRBV30 and TRBJ1-2, with 9 nucleotides matching TRBD1. Germline lookup yields CDR1 GTSNPN and CDR2 SVGIG (reference sequence). The CDR3 contains 17 residues. Losses at the gene ends were 4 bases for V and 3 bases for J; bases not matched to a gene: 15.

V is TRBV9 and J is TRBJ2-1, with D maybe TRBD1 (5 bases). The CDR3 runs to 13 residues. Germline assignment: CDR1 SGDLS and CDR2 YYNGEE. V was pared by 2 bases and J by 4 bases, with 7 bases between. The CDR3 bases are TGTGCCAGCAGCGTCAGGGATTACAATGAGCAGTTCTTC. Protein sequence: CASSVRDYNEQFF.

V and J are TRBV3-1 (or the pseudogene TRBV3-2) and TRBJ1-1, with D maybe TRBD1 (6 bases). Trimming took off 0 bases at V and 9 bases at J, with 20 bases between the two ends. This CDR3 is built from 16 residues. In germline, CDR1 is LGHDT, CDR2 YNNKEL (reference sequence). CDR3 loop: CASSQEAAGDRRKAFF. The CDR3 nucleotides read TGTGCCAGCAGCCAAGAGGCCGCAGGGGATCGGCGAAAAGCTTTCTTT.

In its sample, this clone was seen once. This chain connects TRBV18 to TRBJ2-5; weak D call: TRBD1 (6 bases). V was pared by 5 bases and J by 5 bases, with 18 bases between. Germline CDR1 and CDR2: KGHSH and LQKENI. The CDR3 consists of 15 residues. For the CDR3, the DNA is TGTGCCAGCTCAACTAAAAAGGGGGTGACGGAGACCCAGTACTTC. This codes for CASSTKKGVTETQYF.

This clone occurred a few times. The CDR3 sequence: CASSFQGAQSGYTF. In DNA form, the CDR3 reads TGTGCCAGCAGCTTTCAGGGGGCGCAGAGTGGCTACACCTTC. The V call is TRBV5-6, the J call TRBJ1-2; 8 bases are a match to TRBD1. Germline values: CDR1 SGHDT, CDR2 YYEEEE. The CDR3 loop spans 14 amino acids. V lost 2 bases, J lost 7 bases, and 7 bases stayed unmatched.

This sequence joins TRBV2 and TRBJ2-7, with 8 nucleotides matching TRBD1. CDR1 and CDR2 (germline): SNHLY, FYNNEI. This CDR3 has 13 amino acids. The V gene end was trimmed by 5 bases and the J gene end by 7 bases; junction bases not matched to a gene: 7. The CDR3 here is CASSLTGVDEQYF. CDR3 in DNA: TGTGCCAGCAGTTTGACAGGGGTGGATGAGCAGTACTTC.

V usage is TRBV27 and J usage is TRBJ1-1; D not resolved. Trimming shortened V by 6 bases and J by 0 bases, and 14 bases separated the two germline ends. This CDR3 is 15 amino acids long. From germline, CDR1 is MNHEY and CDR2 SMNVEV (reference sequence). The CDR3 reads CASRPRGPLNTEAFF. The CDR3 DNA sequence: TGTGCCAGCAGGCCCCGAGGGCCGCTGAACACTGAAGCTTTCTTT.

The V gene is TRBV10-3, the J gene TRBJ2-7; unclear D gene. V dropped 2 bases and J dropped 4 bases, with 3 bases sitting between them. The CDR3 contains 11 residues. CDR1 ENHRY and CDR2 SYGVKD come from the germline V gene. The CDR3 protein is CAISEPYEQYF. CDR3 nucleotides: TGTGCCATCAGTGAGCCATACGAGCAGTACTTC.

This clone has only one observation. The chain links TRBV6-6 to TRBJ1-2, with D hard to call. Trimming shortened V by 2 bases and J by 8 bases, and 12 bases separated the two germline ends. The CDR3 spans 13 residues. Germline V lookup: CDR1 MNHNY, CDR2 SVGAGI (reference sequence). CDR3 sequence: CASSYMSDAGYTF. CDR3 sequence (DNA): TGTGCCAGCAGTTACATGTCAGATGCCGGCTACACCTTC.

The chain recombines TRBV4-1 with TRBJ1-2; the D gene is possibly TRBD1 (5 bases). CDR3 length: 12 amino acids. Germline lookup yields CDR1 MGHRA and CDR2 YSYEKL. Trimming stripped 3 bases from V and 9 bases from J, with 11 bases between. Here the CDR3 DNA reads TGCGCCAGCAGCCAGCAGGGTCGGAGCTACACCTTC. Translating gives CASSQQGRSYTF.

This chain's CDR3 is CASSLEGQGGGYTF. The CDR3 DNA sequence: TGTGCCAGCAGCTTAGAAGGTCAGGGAGGTGGCTACACCTTC. This chain connects TRBV7-9 to TRBJ1-2; TRBD1 is a possible D gene (5 bases). The V end was cut by 1 base, the J end by 7 bases, with 13 bases between. The CDR3 loop spans 14 amino acids. The V gene's germline CDR1 is SEHNR and CDR2 FQNEAQ (reference sequence).

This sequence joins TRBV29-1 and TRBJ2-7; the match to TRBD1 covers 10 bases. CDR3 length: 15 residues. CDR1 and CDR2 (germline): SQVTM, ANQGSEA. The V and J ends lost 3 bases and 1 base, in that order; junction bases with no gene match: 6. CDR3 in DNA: TGCAGCGTTGAGAAGGGGACAGGGGCTTCCTACGAGCAGTACTTC. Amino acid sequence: CSVEKGTGASYEQYF.

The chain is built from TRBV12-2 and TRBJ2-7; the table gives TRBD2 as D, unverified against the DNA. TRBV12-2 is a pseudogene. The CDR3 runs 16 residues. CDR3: CASRADLREDSYEQYF. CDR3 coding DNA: TGTGCAAGTCGCGCAGATTTAAGGGAGGATTCCTACGAGCAGTACTTC.

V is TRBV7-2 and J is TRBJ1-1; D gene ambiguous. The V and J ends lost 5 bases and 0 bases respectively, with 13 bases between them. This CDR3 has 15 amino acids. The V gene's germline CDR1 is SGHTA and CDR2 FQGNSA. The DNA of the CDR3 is TGTGCCAGCAGCCCGGGAGGGAGGCTGAACACTGAAGCTTTCTTT. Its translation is CASSPGGRLNTEAFF.

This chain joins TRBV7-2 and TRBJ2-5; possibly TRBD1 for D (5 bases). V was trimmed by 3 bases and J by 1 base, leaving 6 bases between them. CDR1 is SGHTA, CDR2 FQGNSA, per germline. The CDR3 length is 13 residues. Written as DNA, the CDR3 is TGTGCCAGCAGCTTCAGGGTCCAAGAGACCCAGTACTTC. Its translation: CASSFRVQETQYF. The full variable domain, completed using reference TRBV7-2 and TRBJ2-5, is GAGVSQSPSNKVTEKGKDVELRCDPISGHTALYWYRQSLGQGLEFLIYFQGNSAPDKSGLPSDRFSAERTGGSVSTLTIQRTQQEDSAVYLCASSFRVQETQYFGPGTRLLVL.

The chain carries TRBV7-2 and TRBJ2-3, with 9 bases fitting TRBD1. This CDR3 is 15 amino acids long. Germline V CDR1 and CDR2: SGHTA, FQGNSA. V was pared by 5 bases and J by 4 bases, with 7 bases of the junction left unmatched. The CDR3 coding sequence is TGTGCCAGCAGCGAAGGACAGGGGTTAGCAGATACGCAGTATTTT. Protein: CASSEGQGLADTQYF.

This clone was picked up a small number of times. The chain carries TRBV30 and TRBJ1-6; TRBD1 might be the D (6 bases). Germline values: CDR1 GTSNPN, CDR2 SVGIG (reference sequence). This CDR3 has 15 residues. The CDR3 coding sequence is TGTGCTTGCCTCTTGGGAGGGGGTCATTATTCACCCCTCCACTTT. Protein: CACLLGGGHYSPLHF.